Given below is one T cell receptor beta chain in context. TCRdb called the RT-PCR reads again in MiXCR, with one record for every CDR3 protein. Altogether approximately 500,000 distinct CDR3 sequences are present, roughly 23% being singletons, with the ten largest covering around 2.8%. The sample originates from a study of response to subunit inactivated influenza vaccine. The CDR3 spans 14 residues. The ends were cut back, 3 bases at V and 4 bases at J, with 12 bases in the middle. Germline values: CDR1 MRHNA, CDR2 SNTAGT. The data also belong to a second study, concerning T cells expressing NK-cell markers. According to that study: 5'RACE template switching with UMIs generated TCR beta cDNA.

This TCR derives from a man aged 45-65 years who received an inactivated influenza vaccine. Sequencing used CD4+ T cells sorted from PBMCs, obtained approximately 13 days after vaccination. This chain uses TRBV6-4 with TRBJ1-2; no reliable D call. As DNA, the CDR3 is TGTGCCAGCAGTGAAGAGGGCGTGGGCTATGGCTACACCTTC. This codes for CASSEEGVGYGYTF.